The clone carrying this T cell receptor (beta chain) has just a few counts. The target antigen is unknown. The entry originates in a study of T-cell reconstitution after alpha-beta-depleted transplantation in children. Study findings and constraints: Reports say that about two months after transplant, the alpha-beta T cells came out of several hundred graft clones that had expanded. Diversity and T-cell counts at one year after transplant derived mostly from new T cells. Diversity of TCRbeta at day 60 was high in some patients, arising from surviving recipient T cells and thymic progenitors.

Construction of the TCRbeta library involved unique molecular identifiers. MiXCR was run by TCRdb on the PCR reads, yielding one entry per CDR3 protein. The table shows about 580,000 distinct CDR3 sequences, with roughly 23% occurring only once. Germline-derived CDR1 and CDR2 are SQVTM and ANQGSEA. The CDR3 is 16 amino acids. Germline trimming cut 2 bases from V and 5 bases from J; bases unmatched to any gene: 9. The chain joins TRBV29-1 to TRBJ2-3; 11 nucleotides match TRBD1. The specimen was PBMCs, mostly from graft donor cells, collected 360 days after TCRalphabeta/CD19-depleted stem cell transplant. The clonotype originates from a boy under two years old who had a stem cell transplant for acute myeloid leukemia, so the T cells may come from the graft donor. The CDR3 DNA is TGCAGCGTTGAAACGCGGACAGGGGGCTCTGGAGATACGCAGTATTTT. Residues: CSVETRTGGSGDTQYF.